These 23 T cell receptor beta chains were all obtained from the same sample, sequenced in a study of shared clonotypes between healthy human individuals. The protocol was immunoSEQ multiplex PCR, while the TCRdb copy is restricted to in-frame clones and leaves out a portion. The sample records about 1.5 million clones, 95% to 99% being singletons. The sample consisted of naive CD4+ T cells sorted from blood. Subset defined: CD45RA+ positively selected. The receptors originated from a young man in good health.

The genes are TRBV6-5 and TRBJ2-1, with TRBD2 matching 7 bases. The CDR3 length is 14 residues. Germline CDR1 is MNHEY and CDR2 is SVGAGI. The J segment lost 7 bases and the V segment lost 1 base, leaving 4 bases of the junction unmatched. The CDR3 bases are TGTGCCAGCAGTTACTTGGCGGGAGATAATGAGCAGTTCTTC. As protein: CASSYLAGDNEQFF.

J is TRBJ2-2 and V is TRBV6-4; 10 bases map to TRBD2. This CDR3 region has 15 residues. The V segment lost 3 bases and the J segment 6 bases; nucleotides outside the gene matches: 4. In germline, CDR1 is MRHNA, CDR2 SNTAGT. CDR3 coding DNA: TGTGCCAGCAGTGAAGGGCTAGCGGGAGCCGGGGAGCTGTTTTTT. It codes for CASSEGLAGAGELFF.

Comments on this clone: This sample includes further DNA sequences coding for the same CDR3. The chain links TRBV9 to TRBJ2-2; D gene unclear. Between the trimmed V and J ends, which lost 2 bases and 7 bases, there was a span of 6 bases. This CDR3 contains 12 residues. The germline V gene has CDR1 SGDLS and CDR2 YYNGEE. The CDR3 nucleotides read TGTGCCAGCAGCGTGGTTGGCGGGGAGCTGTTTTTT. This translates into CASSVVGGELFF.

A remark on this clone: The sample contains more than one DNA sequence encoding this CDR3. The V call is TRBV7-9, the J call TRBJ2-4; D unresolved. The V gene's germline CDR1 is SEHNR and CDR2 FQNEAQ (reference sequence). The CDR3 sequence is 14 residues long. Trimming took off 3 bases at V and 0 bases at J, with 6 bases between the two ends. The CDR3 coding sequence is TGTGCCAGCAGCTTGCTTTTAGCCAAAAACATTCAGTACTTC. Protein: CASSLLLAKNIQYF.

In DNA form, the CDR3 reads TGTGCCAGCACCTCATCGGGGGACAGGCTATACGAGCAGTACTTC. It codes for CASTSSGDRLYEQYF. The chain couples TRBV28 to TRBJ2-7; 8 bases are shared with TRBD1. Trimming removed 7 bases from V and 4 bases from J; junction bases left unmatched: 12. Germline V lookup: CDR1 MDHEN, CDR2 SYDVKM. This CDR3 region has 15 residues.

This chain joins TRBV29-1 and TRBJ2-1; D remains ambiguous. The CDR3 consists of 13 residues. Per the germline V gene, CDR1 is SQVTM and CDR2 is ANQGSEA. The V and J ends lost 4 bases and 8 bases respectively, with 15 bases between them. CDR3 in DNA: TGCAGCGTTGGGCAGCTTACAATCGATGAGCAGTTCTTC. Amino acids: CSVGQLTIDEQFF.

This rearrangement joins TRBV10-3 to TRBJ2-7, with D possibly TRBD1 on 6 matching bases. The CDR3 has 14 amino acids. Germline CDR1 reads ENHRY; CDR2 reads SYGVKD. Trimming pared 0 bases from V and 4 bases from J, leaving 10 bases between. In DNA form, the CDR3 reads TGTGCCATCAGTGAGTCGGAGAGGGGGTACGAGCAGTACTTC. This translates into CAISESERGYEQYF.

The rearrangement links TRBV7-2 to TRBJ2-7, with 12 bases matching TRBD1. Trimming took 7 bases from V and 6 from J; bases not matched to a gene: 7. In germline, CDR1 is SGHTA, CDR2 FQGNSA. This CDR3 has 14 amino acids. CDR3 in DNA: TGTGCCAGCAACTCCGGGACAGGGGGCGGCGAGCAGTACTTC. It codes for CASNSGTGGGEQYF.

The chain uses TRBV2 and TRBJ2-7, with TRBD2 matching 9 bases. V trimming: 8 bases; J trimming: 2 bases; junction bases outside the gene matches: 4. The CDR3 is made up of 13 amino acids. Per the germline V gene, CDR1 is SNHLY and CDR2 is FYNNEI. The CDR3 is CASGASGTYEQYF. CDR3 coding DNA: TGTGCCAGCGGTGCTAGCGGGACCTACGAGCAGTACTTC.

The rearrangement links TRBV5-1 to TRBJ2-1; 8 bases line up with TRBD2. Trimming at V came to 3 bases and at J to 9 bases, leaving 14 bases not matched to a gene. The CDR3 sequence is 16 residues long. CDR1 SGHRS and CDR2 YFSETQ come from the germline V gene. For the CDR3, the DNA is TGCGCCAGCAGCTGGAGGAAAACGGGACTAGTCAGTGAGCAGTTCTTC. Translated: CASSWRKTGLVSEQFF.

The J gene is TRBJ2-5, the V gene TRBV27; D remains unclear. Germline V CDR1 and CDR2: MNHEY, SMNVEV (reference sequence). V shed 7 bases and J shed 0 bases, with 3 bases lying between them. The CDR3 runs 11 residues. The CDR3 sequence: CASKNQETQYF. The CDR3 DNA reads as TGTGCCAGCAAAAACCAAGAGACCCAGTACTTC.

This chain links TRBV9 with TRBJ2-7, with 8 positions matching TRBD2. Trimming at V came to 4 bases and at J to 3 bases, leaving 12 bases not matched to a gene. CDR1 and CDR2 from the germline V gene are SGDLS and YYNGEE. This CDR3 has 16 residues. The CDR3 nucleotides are TGTGCCAGCAGCCCCGGGGGGGTAGCGGGAATCTACGAGCAGTACTTC. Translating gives CASSPGGVAGIYEQYF. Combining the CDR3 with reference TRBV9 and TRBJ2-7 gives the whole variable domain DSGVTQTPKHLITATGQRVTLRCSPRSGDLSVYWYQQSLDQGLQFLIQYYNGEERAKGNILERFSAQQFPDLHSELNLSSLELGDSALYFCASSPGGVAGIYEQYFGPGTRLTVT.

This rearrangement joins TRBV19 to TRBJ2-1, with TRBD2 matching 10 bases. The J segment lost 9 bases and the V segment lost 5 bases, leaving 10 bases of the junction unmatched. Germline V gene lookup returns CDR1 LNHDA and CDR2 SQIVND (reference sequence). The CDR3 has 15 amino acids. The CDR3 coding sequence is TGTGCCAGTAGTGGGAGGCTAGCGGGAGATAGTGAGCAGTTCTTC. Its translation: CASSGRLAGDSEQFF.

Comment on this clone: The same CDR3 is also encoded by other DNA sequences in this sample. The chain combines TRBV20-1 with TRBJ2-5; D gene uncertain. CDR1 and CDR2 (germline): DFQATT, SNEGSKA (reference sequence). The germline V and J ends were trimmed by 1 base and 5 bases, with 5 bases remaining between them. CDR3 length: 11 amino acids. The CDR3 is CSARGVETQYF. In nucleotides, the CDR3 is TGCAGTGCTAGAGGGGTGGAGACCCAGTACTTC.

CDR3 bases: TGTGCCAGCAGTTTATTTCTAGCGGCGAACACCGGGGAGCTGTTTTTT. Amino acid sequence: CASSLFLAANTGELFF. V is TRBV28 and J is TRBJ2-2, with 7 bases lining up with TRBD2. Germline CDR1 reads MDHEN; CDR2 reads SYDVKM. V was pared by 1 base and J by 0 bases, with 2 bases of the junction left unmatched. This CDR3 has 16 amino acids.

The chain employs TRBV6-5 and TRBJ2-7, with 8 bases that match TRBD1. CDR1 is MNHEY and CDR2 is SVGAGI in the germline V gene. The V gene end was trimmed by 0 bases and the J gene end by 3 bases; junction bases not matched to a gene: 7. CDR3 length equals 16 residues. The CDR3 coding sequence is TGTGCCAGCAGTTACTCGTCCGGACAGGGCCGCTACGAGCAGTACTTC. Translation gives CASSYSSGQGRYEQYF.

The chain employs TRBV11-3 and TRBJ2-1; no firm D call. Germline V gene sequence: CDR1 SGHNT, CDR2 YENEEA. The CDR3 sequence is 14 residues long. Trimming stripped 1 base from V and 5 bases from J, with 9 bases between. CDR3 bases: TGTGCCAGCAGCTTAGTAAGCGCGAACAATGAGCAGTTCTTC. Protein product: CASSLVSANNEQFF.

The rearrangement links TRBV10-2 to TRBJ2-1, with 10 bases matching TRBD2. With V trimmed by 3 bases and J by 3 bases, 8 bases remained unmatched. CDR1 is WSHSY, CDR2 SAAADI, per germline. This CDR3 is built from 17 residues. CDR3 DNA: TGCGCCAGCAGTGATGTAACTAGCGGGACCCACTACAATGAGCAGTTCTTC. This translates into CASSDVTSGTHYNEQFF.

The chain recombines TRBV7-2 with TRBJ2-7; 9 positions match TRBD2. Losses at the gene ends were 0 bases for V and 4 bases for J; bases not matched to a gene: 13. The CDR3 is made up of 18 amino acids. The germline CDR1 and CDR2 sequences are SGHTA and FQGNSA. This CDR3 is CASSLAGGLLAGLYEQYF. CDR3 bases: TGTGCCAGCAGCTTAGCCGGGGGCCTGCTAGCGGGACTATACGAGCAGTACTTC. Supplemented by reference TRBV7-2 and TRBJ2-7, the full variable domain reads GAGVSQSPSNKVTEKGKDVELRCDPISGHTALYWYRQSLGQGLEFLIYFQGNSAPDKSGLPSDRFSAERTGGSVSTLTIQRTQQEDSAVYLCASSLAGGLLAGLYEQYFGPGTRLTVT.

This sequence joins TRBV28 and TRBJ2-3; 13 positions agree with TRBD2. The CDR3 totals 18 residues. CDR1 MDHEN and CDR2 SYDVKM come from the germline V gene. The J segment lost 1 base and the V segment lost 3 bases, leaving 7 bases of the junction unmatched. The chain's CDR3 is CASSFRTSGSYGTDTQYF. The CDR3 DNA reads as TGTGCCAGCAGTTTTCGGACTAGCGGGAGTTATGGCACAGATACGCAGTATTTT.

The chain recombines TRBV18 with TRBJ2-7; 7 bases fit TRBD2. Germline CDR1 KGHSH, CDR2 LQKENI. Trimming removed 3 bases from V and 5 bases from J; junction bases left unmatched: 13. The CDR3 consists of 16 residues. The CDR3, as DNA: TGTGCCAGCTCACCGGCCGCGGCGGGAGTCTCTAACGAGCAGTACTTC. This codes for CASSPAAAGVSNEQYF.

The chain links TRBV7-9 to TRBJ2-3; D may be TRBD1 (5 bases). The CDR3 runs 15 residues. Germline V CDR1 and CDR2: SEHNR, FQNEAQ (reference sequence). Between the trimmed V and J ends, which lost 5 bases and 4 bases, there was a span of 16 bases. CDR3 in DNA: TGTGCCAGCAGCCAAGAACTTGGCAGGGCAGATACGCAGTATTTT. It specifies CASSQELGRADTQYF.

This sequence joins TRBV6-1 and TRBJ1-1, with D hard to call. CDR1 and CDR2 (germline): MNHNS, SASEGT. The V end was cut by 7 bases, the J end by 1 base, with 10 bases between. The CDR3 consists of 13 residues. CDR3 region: CASIAARNTEAFF. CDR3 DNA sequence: TGTGCCAGCATCGCGGCAAGGAACACTGAAGCTTTCTTT.